The 17 T cell receptor beta chains reported below all come from one sample, sequenced in a study of blood T cells in healthy people across ages. Primed by a sample-barcoded 5' primer and a J-beta primer mix, a second PCR proceeded for roughly 6 to 12 cycles. MiXCR, applied by TCRdb to the 5' RACE reads, yields one record per CDR3 protein. The sample comprises hundreds of thousands of distinct CDR3 sequences, just under 25% of which are singletons, and more than 8.5% rests with the top ten. The same specimen was also included in a second study, on T cells of mothers and their children.

The sample was blood. Every receptor here comes from a boy aged 5-17 years in good health.

The chain has TRBV29-1 and TRBJ2-1, with 7 bases matching TRBD2. The V segment lost 8 bases and the J segment 9 bases; nucleotides outside the gene matches: 16. Germline CDR1 and CDR2: SQVTM and ANQGSEA. The CDR3 contains 14 residues. The DNA for the CDR3 is TGCAGCCTCGAGATGGGGGGGTCGGGGGTTGAGCAGTTCTTC. Protein sequence: CSLEMGGSGVEQFF.

This clonotype was counted a few times. The DNA of the CDR3 is TGTGCCAGCAGCCCCCGGCCCAAGGAGAGAAACATTCAGTACTTC. Its protein product is CASSPRPKERNIQYF. This chain joins TRBV27 and TRBJ2-4; D call uncertain. Per germline, CDR1 MNHEY and CDR2 SMNVEV (reference sequence). This CDR3 spans 15 amino acids. V was pared by 6 bases and J by 6 bases, with 18 bases between.

This clonotype has only a few counts. The J gene is TRBJ1-1, the V gene TRBV14, with D hard to call. This CDR3 comprises 13 residues. Germline V gene lookup returns CDR1 SGHDN and CDR2 FVKESK. V lost 1 base and J lost 6, with 9 bases in between. The DNA for the CDR3 is TGTGCCAGCAGCCAAGGGTTGAGGGCTGAAGCTTTCTTT. Its translation: CASSQGLRAEAFF.

The chain employs TRBV6-2 or TRBV6-3 and TRBJ2-5; 9 bases are shared with TRBD1. Gene TRBJ2-7 matches the end of the DNA better, so the J call may be wrong. This CDR3 spans 14 amino acids. CDR1 MNHEY and CDR2 SVGEGT come from the germline V gene. The CDR3 DNA follows: TGTGCCAGCAGTGTGACAGGGGGGTCCTACGAGCAGTACTTC. This gives the protein CASSVTGGSYEQYF.

In this sample, this clonotype turned up once. V usage is TRBV7-2 and J usage is TRBJ2-2, with TRBD2 identical over 16 bases. V was clipped by 5 bases and J by 5 bases; unmatched bases: 11. CDR3 length equals 19 residues. Germline CDR1 is SGHTA and CDR2 is FQGNSA. CDR3 sequence reads: CASSPQGTSGRAKTGELFF. The CDR3, as DNA: TGTGCCAGCAGCCCACAAGGGACTAGCGGGAGGGCCAAGACCGGGGAGCTGTTTTTT.

V gene TRBV12-3 or TRBV12-4 combines with J gene TRBJ2-5; D is perhaps TRBD1 or TRBD2 (5 bases each). Trimming cost V 5 bases and J 3 bases, with 13 bases left between them. The CDR3 has 14 residues. CDR3 DNA: TGTGCCAGCAGTCCAATAGAGGGGAAAGAGACCCAGTACTTC. This encodes CASSPIEGKETQYF.

The CDR3 is CASSVGLVNTGELFF. CDR3 nucleotides: TGTGCCAGCAGTGTGGGACTAGTTAACACCGGGGAGCTGTTTTTT. The chain couples TRBV12-3 or TRBV12-4 to TRBJ2-2; 8 nucleotides match TRBD2. V dropped 5 bases and J dropped 2; count of bases not matched to a gene: 4. The CDR3 sequence is 15 residues long.

Only a few counts were recorded for this clonotype. This chain connects TRBV11-2 to TRBJ2-1; 12 bases agree with TRBD2. The CDR3 consists of 17 residues. V lost 2 bases and J lost 1; bases outside the gene matches: 3. Germline values: CDR1 SGHAT, CDR2 FQNNGV. The CDR3 sequence: CASSLTSGRPSYNEQFF. DNA for the CDR3: TGTGCCAGCAGCTTAACTAGCGGGAGGCCATCCTACAATGAGCAGTTCTTC.

A few counts support this clonotype. V usage is TRBV29-1 and J usage is TRBJ1-3, with D unclear. Germline-derived CDR1 and CDR2 are SQVTM and ANQGSEA. CDR3 size: 11 residues. V lost 5 bases and J 0 bases, leaving 2 bases between the germline ends. In nucleotides, the CDR3 is TGCAGCGTTTCCTCTGGAAACACCATATATTTT. The encoded protein is CSVSSGNTIYF.

This clonotype was seen more than once but under ten times. The chain is built from TRBV12-3 or TRBV12-4 and TRBJ2-7, with TRBD2 identical over 11 bases. This CDR3 has 14 residues. The V segment lost 5 bases and the J segment 6 bases; nucleotides outside the gene matches: 6. The CDR3 loop is CASSHSGGAGEQYF. DNA of the CDR3: TGTGCCAGCAGTCATAGCGGGGGGGCCGGCGAGCAGTACTTC.

This clonotype was seen a handful of times. This chain joins TRBV3-1 and TRBJ2-1; 13 bases match TRBD2. The J call could be wrong; TRBJ2-5 is a better fit for the DNA end. Germline V gene sequence: CDR1 LGHDT, CDR2 YNNKEL (reference sequence). The CDR3 has 16 amino acids. CDR3: CASSLLAGGPEETQYF. CDR3 bases: TGTGCCAGCAGCCTACTAGCGGGGGGGCCTGAGGAGACCCAGTACTTC.

This clonotype was counted a few times. The V call is TRBV6-1, the J call TRBJ1-5, with 11 bases that match TRBD1. V was clipped by 2 bases and J by 1 base; unmatched bases: 1. The CDR3 is made up of 16 amino acids. Germline V lookup: CDR1 MNHNS, CDR2 SASEGT. The CDR3 DNA follows: TGTGCCAGCAGTGAATGGGACAGGGGGAGCAATCAGCCCCAGCATTTT. It yields the protein CASSEWDRGSNQPQHF.

About this clonotype: Without the conserved terminal phenylalanine or tryptophan, this CDR3 likely stems from a read error. This sequence joins TRBV6-1 and TRBJ2-1; D is undetermined. The ends were cut back, 7 bases at V and 0 bases at J, with 16 bases in the middle. In germline, CDR1 is MNHNS, CDR2 SASEGT. The CDR3 is made up of 16 amino acids. The CDR3 DNA reads TGTGCCAGCACCGCAGGCCCCATCCTCTCCTACAATGAGCAGTTCCTC. It codes for CASTAGPILSYNEQFL.

J is TRBJ1-1 and V is TRBV20-1; weak D call: TRBD1 (6 bases). Germline CDR1 reads DFQATT; CDR2 reads SNEGSKA (reference sequence). The CDR3 runs to 13 residues. The V end lost 7 bases, the J end lost 1 base, and 13 bases lay between the germline ends. CDR3 sequence (DNA): TGCAGTGTTTCTCGACAGGAGAACACTGAAGCTTTCTTT. Encoded protein: CSVSRQENTEAFF.

The V call is TRBV7-3, the J call TRBJ2-1, with D maybe TRBD1 (6 bases). Germline CDR1 and CDR2: SGHTA and FQGTGA. This CDR3 has 15 residues. V dropped 5 bases and J dropped 8 bases, with 19 bases sitting between them. The DNA for the CDR3 is TGTGCCAGCAGCCCAACAGGGCTGGAGTGGGATGAGCAGTTCTTC. It yields the protein CASSPTGLEWDEQFF.

The V gene is TRBV4-1, the J gene TRBJ2-5, with D possibly TRBD1 on 6 matching bases. The end of the DNA is better explained by TRBJ2-7, so the J call may be wrong. CDR1 and CDR2 from the germline V gene are MGHRA and YSYEKL. The CDR3 loop spans 15 amino acids. Here the CDR3 reads CASSAGTLSSYEQYF. The CDR3 nucleotides are TGCGCCAGCAGTGCCGGGACATTGAGCTCCTACGAGCAGTACTTC.

The sample holds a few counts of this clonotype. The V call is TRBV12-5, the J call TRBJ2-5, with TRBD2 identical over 9 bases. Germline loops: CDR1 LGHNT, CDR2 FRNRAP. After removal of 2 bases from V and 4 bases from J, the junction contained 2 bases not matched to a gene. The CDR3 is 14 amino acids. The DNA of the CDR3 is TGTGCTAGTGGTTTGACTAGCGGGTCAGAGACCCAGTACTTC. This gives the protein CASGLTSGSETQYF.